The 5 T cell receptor beta chains below come from one sample, sequenced in a study of T cells in narcolepsy (dated by TCRdb to 2017 to 2018). Library preparation was by the immunoSEQ multiplex PCR assay. Imported from immuneACCESS, the table was reduced by TCRdb to in-frame sequences with V and J called. These copies leave out some clones; in studies compared against another copy, an unresolved V gene accounts for under half, and the cause of the remainder is not known. Present in this sample are 30,000 to 45,000 clones, about 85% of which were seen just once. Under 2% of the sample is taken by the ten largest. The material sequenced was CD45RA- memory CD4+ T cells from PBMCs. Per the publication, the cell subset or site label means: memory T cells sorted ex vivo from peripheral blood. Source of these receptors: a human donor with narcolepsy.

V is TRBV30 and J is TRBJ1-1; D not certain. Germline CDR1 reads GTSNPN; CDR2 reads SVGIG (reference sequence). Trimming left V 0 bases short and J 5 bases short, with 16 bases between. There are 15 residues in the CDR3. The CDR3 spells CAWSVIGRVGTEAFF. In nucleotides, the CDR3 is TGTGCCTGGAGTGTCATTGGGCGGGTGGGGACTGAAGCTTTCTTT.

The rearrangement joins TRBV6-4 to TRBJ2-1, with 8 bases identical to TRBD1. V was clipped by 4 bases and J by 5 bases; unmatched bases: 10. CDR1 MRHNA and CDR2 SNTAGT come from the germline V gene. The CDR3 extends over 16 amino acids. Here the CDR3 reads CASSGGRTGLNNEQFF. The CDR3 nucleotides are TGTGCCAGCAGTGGCGGAAGGACAGGGCTAAACAATGAGCAGTTCTTC.

The chain carries TRBV10-3 and TRBJ1-1; D uncertain. The CDR3 sequence is 14 residues long. The germline V and J ends were trimmed by 7 bases and 1 base, with 13 bases remaining between them. Germline CDR1 and CDR2: ENHRY and SYGVKD. This CDR3 is CAIKMGQENTEAFF. CDR3 bases: TGTGCCATCAAAATGGGCCAGGAGAACACTGAAGCTTTCTTT.

The rearrangement links TRBV2 to TRBJ1-6; D is uncertain. Trimming cost V 5 bases and J 5 bases, with 10 bases left between them. Germline V lookup: CDR1 SNHLY, CDR2 FYNNEI. This CDR3 contains 14 residues. The CDR3 DNA reads TGTGCCAGCAGTCTGGGAATCCATAATTCACCCCTCCACTTT. It yields the protein CASSLGIHNSPLHF.

V and J are TRBV27 and TRBJ2-5; 11 bases line up with TRBD2. V trimming: 4 bases; J trimming: 1 base; junction bases outside the gene matches: 5. The CDR3 is 16 residues long. Germline assignment: CDR1 MNHEY and CDR2 SMNVEV (reference sequence). The CDR3 spells CASSSLAGGPQETQYF. In nucleotides, the CDR3 is TGTGCCAGCAGTTCCCTAGCGGGGGGACCCCAAGAGACCCAGTACTTC.